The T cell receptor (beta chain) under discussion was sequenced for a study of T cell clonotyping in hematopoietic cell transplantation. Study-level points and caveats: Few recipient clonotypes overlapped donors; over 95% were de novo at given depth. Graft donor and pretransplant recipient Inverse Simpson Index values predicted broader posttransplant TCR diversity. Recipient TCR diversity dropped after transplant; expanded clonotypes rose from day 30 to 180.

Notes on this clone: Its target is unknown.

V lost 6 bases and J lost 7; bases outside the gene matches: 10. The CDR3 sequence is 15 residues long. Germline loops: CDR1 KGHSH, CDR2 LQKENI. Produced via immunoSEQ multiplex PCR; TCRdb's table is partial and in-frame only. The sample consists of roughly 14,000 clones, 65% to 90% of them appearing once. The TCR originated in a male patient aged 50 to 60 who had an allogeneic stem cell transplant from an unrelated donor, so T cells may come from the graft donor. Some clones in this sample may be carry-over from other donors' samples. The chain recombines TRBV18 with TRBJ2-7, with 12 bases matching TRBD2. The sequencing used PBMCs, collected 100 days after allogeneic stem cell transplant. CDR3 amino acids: CASSRATSGGKEQYF. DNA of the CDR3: TGTGCCAGCTCTCGGGCGACTAGCGGGGGAAAAGAGCAGTACTTC.